This T cell receptor (beta chain) was identified during a study of CD8+CD57+ T cells in acquired aplastic anemia. Study as a whole: Sorted CD4+ and CD8+ cells gave an average of around 3 ug of DNA. General study points: Overlap between patients and controls comprised twenty-nine CD8+ CDR3 sequences. The CD8+ Simpson's diversity of patients and controls was not significantly different.

The template used for profiling TCR beta VDJ and CDR3 was genomic DNA. In TCRdb, the reads were re-called with MiXCR into one record per CDR3 protein. Of a few hundred thousand distinct CDR3 sequences in the sample, less than 60% were seen once. CD8+CD57+ cell expansion, shown by flow cytometry, had occurred in the patients selected for sequencing. The study sampled blood from patients who had received no therapy. The CDR3 is made up of 13 amino acids. V lost 2 bases, J lost 8 bases, and 13 bases lay in between. Germline V CDR1 and CDR2: DFQATT, SNEGSKA (reference sequence). This clonotype was seen at least ten times. Its target is not known.

The TCR sequence derives from a human donor with aplastic anemia. The rearrangement links TRBV20-1 to TRBJ2-1; D remains ambiguous. The specimen sequenced was sorted CD4+, CD8+, or CD8+CD57+ T cells (not recorded which) from PBMCs. Here the CDR3 reads CSARSASRYEQFF. The CDR3, as DNA: TGCAGTGCTAGAAGCGCTAGTAGGTATGAGCAGTTCTTC.